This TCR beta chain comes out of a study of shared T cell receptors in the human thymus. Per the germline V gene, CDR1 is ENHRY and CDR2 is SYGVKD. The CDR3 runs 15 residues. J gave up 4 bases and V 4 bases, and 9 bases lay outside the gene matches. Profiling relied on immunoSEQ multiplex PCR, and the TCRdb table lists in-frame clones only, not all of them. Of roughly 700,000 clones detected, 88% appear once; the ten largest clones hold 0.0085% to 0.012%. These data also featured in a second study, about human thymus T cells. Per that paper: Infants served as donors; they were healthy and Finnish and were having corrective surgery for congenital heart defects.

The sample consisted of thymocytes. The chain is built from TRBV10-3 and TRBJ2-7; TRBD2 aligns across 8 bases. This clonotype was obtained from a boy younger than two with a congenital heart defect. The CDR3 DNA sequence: TGTGCCATCAGTGCCGGGAGGGCGACCCTATACGAGCAGTACTTC. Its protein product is CAISAGRATLYEQYF.